Listed here are 18 T cell receptor beta chains from one sample, sequenced in a study of PD-L1 blockade in urothelial cancer. The assay was immunoSEQ multiplex PCR, and TCRdb's table has in-frame clones only and misses some. The table shows 85,000 to 100,000 clones, with 90% occurring only once. The sample here was PBMCs, taken around atezolizumab (anti-PD-L1) treatment. The receptors here all came from a man aged 60 to 75 with urothelial cancer.

The chain uses TRBV30 and TRBJ2-3; no clear D. The CDR3 consists of 14 residues. Germline-derived CDR1 and CDR2 are GTSNPN and SVGIG (reference sequence). The V end was cut by 2 bases, the J end by 5 bases, with 14 bases between. In DNA form, the CDR3 reads TGTGCCTGGAGTCAAGCGCCCCTTCAAGATACGCAGTATTTT. Its translation is CAWSQAPLQDTQYF.

Only a few counts were recorded for this clone. The chain is built from TRBV4-3 and TRBJ2-7; TRBD1 agrees at 12 bases. Germline trimming cut 3 bases from V and 6 bases from J; bases unmatched to any gene: 3. This CDR3 has 14 residues. Germline CDR1 is LGHNA and CDR2 is YSLEER. The CDR3 protein is CASSQRDRGPEQYF. The CDR3 DNA sequence: TGCGCCAGCAGCCAGCGGGACAGGGGGCCCGAGCAGTACTTC.

This rearrangement joins TRBV11-2 to TRBJ1-4, with D uncertain. The CDR3 is 13 amino acids. V lost 0 bases and J 6 bases, leaving 5 bases between the germline ends. Germline V gene sequence: CDR1 SGHAT, CDR2 FQNNGV. CDR3 residues: CASSLERYEKLFF. The CDR3 DNA sequence: TGTGCCAGCAGCTTAGAGCGTTATGAAAAACTGTTTTTT. Using reference TRBV11-2 and TRBJ1-4 for the parts outside the CDR3, the full variable domain is EAGVAQSPRYKIIEKRQSVAFWCNPISGHATLYWYQQILGQGPKLLIQFQNNGVVDDSQLPKDRFSAERLKGVDSTLKIQPAKLEDSAVYLCASSLERYEKLFFGSGTQLSVL.

V is TRBV5-4 and J is TRBJ1-1; TRBD1 might be the D (5 bases). V dropped 0 bases and J dropped 3 bases, with 15 bases sitting between them. This CDR3 comprises 16 residues. Germline V gene data show CDR1 as SGHNT and CDR2 as YYREEE (reference sequence). Written as DNA, the CDR3 is TGTGCCAGCAGCTTGGTCTTGTCAGGGTGGCACACTGAAGCTTTCTTT. It yields the protein CASSLVLSGWHTEAFF.

The rearrangement uses TRBV21-1 and TRBJ1-5; TRBD1 reflects the table's D call only, with no check against the DNA. TRBV21-1 is labeled a pseudogene. This CDR3 region has 18 residues. The CDR3 sequence: CASSRFYRVGMSNQPQHF. For the CDR3, the DNA is TGTGCCAGCAGCAGATTTTACAGGGTGGGAATGAGCAATCAGCCCCAGCATTTT.

This sequence joins TRBV5-1 and TRBJ2-3, with 14 bases matching TRBD2. Germline CDR1 and CDR2: SGHRS and YFSETQ. V was pared by 1 base and J by 0 bases, with 7 bases of the junction left unmatched. CDR3 size: 19 residues. Written as DNA, the CDR3 is TGCGCCAGCAGCTTGACGGGACTAGCGGGGGCCCCTAGCACAGATACGCAGTATTTT. Translating it yields CASSLTGLAGAPSTDTQYF.

V usage is TRBV4-1 and J usage is TRBJ2-5; the D gene is possibly TRBD2 (5 bases). The germline V gene encodes CDR1 MGHRA and CDR2 YSYEKL. The CDR3 consists of 18 residues. Deletions cut 4 bases from V and 2 bases from J, with 23 bases between. The CDR3: CASSRFALMRAQQETQYF. The CDR3 region has the DNA TGCGCCAGCAGCCGGTTCGCCTTAATGAGGGCCCAACAAGAGACCCAGTACTTC.

This rearrangement joins TRBV2 to TRBJ2-3; D remains unclear. In germline, CDR1 is SNHLY, CDR2 FYNNEI. V lost 6 bases, J lost 2 bases, and 6 bases lay in between. The CDR3 extends over 12 amino acids. CDR3 nucleotide sequence: TGTGCCAGCAGGGCCCCCACAGATACGCAGTATTTT. Residues: CASRAPTDTQYF.

The table lists this clone with a few counts. The rearrangement uses TRBV7-9 and TRBJ2-3; D unclear. The CDR3 sequence is 12 residues long. Trimming left V 0 bases short and J 7 bases short, with 5 bases between. The V gene's germline CDR1 is SEHNR and CDR2 FQNEAQ (reference sequence). CDR3 nucleotides: TGTGCCAGCAGCTTAGCCCCAAATACGCAGTATTTT. It yields the protein CASSLAPNTQYF.

The chain uses TRBV7-6 and TRBJ1-1, with a possible D match to TRBD1 (5 bases). This CDR3 has 15 residues. The germline V gene has CDR1 SGHVS and CDR2 FNYEAQ. V dropped 0 bases and J dropped 5 bases, with 13 bases sitting between them. The CDR3 region has the DNA TGTGCCAGCAGCTTAGCGTTGGGGGGAGGGACTGAAGCTTTCTTT. This gives the protein CASSLALGGGTEAFF.

The V and J genes are TRBV19 and TRBJ2-7, with 8 bases fitting TRBD2. This CDR3 region has 14 residues. V was pared by 7 bases and J by 0 bases, with 5 bases of the junction left unmatched. The germline CDR1 and CDR2 sequences are LNHDA and SQIVND (reference sequence). CDR3 nucleotide sequence: TGTGCCAGTAAACCCAGCGGGAGCTCCTACGAGCAGTACTTC. Translation gives CASKPSGSSYEQYF.

The CDR3 region is CASRSLDRGRLEEQFF. CDR3 DNA: TGTGCCAGCAGGTCGTTGGACAGGGGCCGCTTAGAGGAGCAGTTCTTC. This rearrangement joins TRBV27 to TRBJ2-1; the match to TRBD1 covers 9 bases. The CDR3 contains 16 residues. V shed 6 bases, J shed 10 bases, and the junction held 16 bases outside the gene matches. The germline gives CDR1 MNHEY, CDR2 SMNVEV (reference sequence).

The chain combines TRBV7-2 with TRBJ2-7; 9 nucleotides line up with TRBD1. The CDR3 sequence is 15 residues long. The V and J ends lost 5 bases and 3 bases, in that order; junction bases with no gene match: 8. The germline CDR1 and CDR2 sequences are SGHTA and FQGNSA. CDR3 in DNA: TGTGCCAGCAGCATCAAAGCGGGACAGGGCTACGAGCAGTACTTC. Encoded protein: CASSIKAGQGYEQYF.

This clone showed up just a few times. This rearrangement joins TRBV9 to TRBJ1-1; possibly TRBD1 for D (5 bases). The CDR3 has 13 amino acids. Between the trimmed V and J ends, which lost 0 bases and 7 bases, there was a span of 10 bases. The germline V gene has CDR1 SGDLS and CDR2 YYNGEE. The CDR3 loop is CASSVDVGVEAFF. The CDR3 DNA follows: TGTGCCAGCAGCGTAGACGTAGGGGTTGAAGCTTTCTTT.

The rearrangement links TRBV29-1 to TRBJ2-5; 7 bases match TRBD1. The V and J ends lost 7 bases and 5 bases, in that order; junction bases with no gene match: 16. CDR1 and CDR2 from the germline V gene are SQVTM and ANQGSEA. This CDR3 region has 15 residues. In nucleotides, the CDR3 is TGCAGCGCTCAAGGACAGGCTAAAAATACGGAGACCCAGTACTTC. Translating gives CSAQGQAKNTETQYF.

V gene TRBV9 combines with J gene TRBJ1-4; D not certain. The CDR3 covers 13 residues. Trimming took off 4 bases at V and 1 base at J, with 5 bases between the two ends. Germline values: CDR1 SGDLS, CDR2 YYNGEE. CDR3 in DNA: TGTGCCAGCAGCCCGGGAACTAATGAAAAACTGTTTTTT. Protein product: CASSPGTNEKLFF.

This clone appeared a few times. The rearrangement uses TRBV27 and TRBJ2-1, with 9 nucleotides matching TRBD2. The CDR3 covers 14 residues. Germline V lookup: CDR1 MNHEY, CDR2 SMNVEV (reference sequence). Trimming removed 8 bases from V and 0 bases from J; junction bases left unmatched: 2. In DNA, the CDR3 is TGTGCCAGCCGAGCGGGAGGCTCCTACAATGAGCAGTTCTTC. It encodes CASRAGGSYNEQFF.

The chain employs TRBV5-1 and TRBJ2-7, with a weak D call TRBD1 (6 bases). CDR1 SGHRS and CDR2 YFSETQ come from the germline V gene. The CDR3 runs to 14 residues. Between the trimmed V and J ends, which lost 0 bases and 4 bases, there was a span of 11 bases. The chain's CDR3 is CASSLAGDQYEQYF. In DNA form, the CDR3 reads TGCGCCAGCAGCTTGGCAGGGGATCAATACGAGCAGTACTTC.